Sequencing of this T cell receptor (beta chain) was carried out in a study of blood T cell repertoires in COVID-19. This clone turned up a few times. Here immunoSEQ multiplex PCR was the method, and the copy in TCRdb shows in-frame clones only, minus some. Of 430,000 or so clones in the sample, approximately 87% were seen once. V lost 5 bases, J lost 5 bases, and 10 bases lay in between. Looked up from germline, CDR1 is SGHVS and CDR2 is FNYEAQ. The CDR3 runs to 13 residues. Participants' reported clinical history set cohort assignment. The recovered donors of Cohort 3 showed two negative PCRs, clearance, or symptom resolution.

The source is a woman aged 40 to 50 who had recovered from COVID-19. The sequenced sample was PBMCs or T cells enriched from blood (not recorded which). The chain recombines TRBV7-6 with TRBJ1-5; D ambiguous. CDR3: CASSAASHQPQHF. The CDR3, as DNA: TGTGCCAGCAGCGCGGCGAGCCATCAGCCCCAGCATTTT. Full variable domain (missing parts from reference TRBV7-6 and TRBJ1-5): GAGVSQSPRYKVTKRGQDVALRCDPISGHVSLYWYRQALGQGPEFLTYFNYEAQQDKSGLPNDRFSAERPEGSISTLTIQRTEQRDSAMYRCASSAASHQPQHFGDGTRLSIL.